Reported below is one T cell receptor (beta chain). Which antigen it targets is not known. It has no much larger one-base neighbor in the sample; base qualities were not kept. This specimen comes from a study of blood T cell repertoires in COVID-19 (dated by TCRdb to about 2020). General notes on the study: The collaborator samples originated in the United States, Italy and Spain and spanned the acute and convalescent phases of COVID-19. A freely available public database, intended as a resource for researchers studying the immune response to SARS-CoV-2, is where the repertoires were released. The sample metadata nearly always contained a de-identified subject ID, COVID-19 status, age in years and sex. Samples came from the ongoing ImmuneRACE study (first 160 participants) plus 1,254 subjects from 6 global collaborators. The dataset comprised deeply sampled blood TCRbeta repertoires from subjects exposed to, actively infected with, or recovered from COVID-19. The prospective study material was composed of cDNA or gDNA derived from T cells, B-cell-depleted T cells, or PBMCs. Where available, HLA class I and class II types were taken from metadata supplied by the sample provider and were not determined by assay-based typing.

In the germline V gene, CDR1 corresponds to SGHTA and CDR2 to FQGTGA. Its CDR3 holds 15 amino acids, cysteine through phenylalanine. The read is trimmed to its CDR3 DNA, 45 bases read in frame from base 1. V gives up 5 bases and J gives up 2 bases, and the segment between their germline ends measures 12 bases. Participants in the prospective study were aged about 18 to 89 years, lived in about two dozen United States geographic areas, and enrolled through a virtual design. In the prospective study, participants were assigned to cohorts based on the clinical history participants reported in a screening survey and a study questionnaire. Exposed participants had been in contact with someone with a PCR-confirmed or clinician-diagnosed COVID-19 case within 2 weeks of study entry. Mobile phlebotomists in the prospective study collected whole blood, serum and a nasopharyngeal or oropharyngeal swab from every participant. Over a roughly 2-month period, participants in the prospective study had the option of providing additional blood draws and questionnaires. Blood samples from the prospective study were shipped frozen or at room temperature prior to DNA extraction.

The immunoSEQ Assay, a bias-controlled multiplex PCR, was used to amplify TCRbeta CDR3 regions from genomic DNA. The original pipeline was this. The number of nucleated cells in each sample was estimated from the amplification of reference gene primers within the assay. Sequence reads were collapsed and filtered to measure the absolute abundance of every unique TCRbeta CDR3 rearrangement. For each sample, productive Simpson clonality was calculated as the square root of Simpson's diversity index over productive rearrangements. This immuneACCESS table, as held by TCRdb, lists in-frame sequences with V and J called but not all clones. Of the missing ones, under half trace to an unresolved V gene in checked studies; the others have no known cause. V, J and clone size were drawn from that table, and D and trimming were deduced from the DNA. This sample gives 110,000 to 150,000 clones in total; around 80% of them show up just once. Together, the top ten hold under 2% of the sample.

The full study reports these points: The amount of clinical and demographic metadata varied by source and participant and was provided uncurated.

The rearranged segments are TRBV7-3 and TRBJ2-2; TRBD2 might be the D gene, on 5 matching bases. Sequencing was carried out using PBMCs or T cells enriched from blood (not recorded which). This receptor was obtained from a young woman who had been exposed to COVID-19. The sequenced DNA: TGTGCCAGCAGCCCCAGCGGAACCAACACCGGGGAGCTGTTTTTT. This codes for CASSPSGTNTGELFF.